These T cell receptor beta chains were read from a single sample in a study of identical twins. One entry per CDR3 protein results from TCRdb running MiXCR on the 5' RACE reads. Among some 660,000 distinct CDR3 sequences listed, more than 6.5% were seen once. The same specimen was also included in a second study, on yellow fever vaccine responses in identical twins.

Sequenced material: PBMCs. These receptors all stem from a woman under 30 in good health. Both conserved end residues are part of each CDR3. The order of the fields is D gene, clone size, V gene, J gene, CDR3 DNA, CDR3 protein. A D gene is named only where the DNA matches it firmly. Expanded clones are given a class, and other clones once, few, many or no size at all.

.,few,TRBV3-1,TRBJ2-5,TGTGCCAGCAGCCATCGACTGGAAGAGACCCAGTACTTC,CASSHRLEETQYF
TRBD1,few,TRBV7-9,TRBJ2-7,TGTGCCAGCAGCGATCCGGGACAGTCCCACGAGCAGTACTTC,CASSDPGQSHEQYF
TRBD1,.,TRBV6-2/TRBV6-3,TRBJ2-1,TGTGCCAGCGTCTTGGGACAGGGGAAGGCCTACAATGAGCAGTTCTTC,CASVLGQGKAYNEQFF
.,.,TRBV6-6,TRBJ2-5,TGTGCCAGCAGGAGAGGCCAAGAGACCCAGTACTTC,CASRRGQETQYF
.,few,TRBV12-3/TRBV12-4,TRBJ1-2,TGTGCCAGCAGCCCCTGGGCCAGGGCAGGTGGCTACACCTTC,CASSPWARAGGYTF
TRBD2,few,TRBV6-1,TRBJ2-1,TGTGCCAGCAGTCGTACTAGCGGTGTGAACAATGAGCAGTTCTTC,CASSRTSGVNNEQFF
TRBD1,.,TRBV20-1,TRBJ1-5,TGCAGTGCTAGTGGGACAGGGGGGCTAAATCAGCCCCAGCATTTT,CSASGTGGLNQPQHF
.,.,TRBV20-1,TRBJ2-3,TGCAGTGCTAGAGACTCAGGGGTGACAGATACGCAGTATTTT,CSARDSGVTDTQYF
.,many,TRBV19,TRBJ1-1,TGTGCCAGTAGTATAGAAGGAGGTACTGAAGCTTTCTTT,CASSIEGGTEAFF
.,few,TRBV6-1,TRBJ2-3,TGTGCCAGCAGTCGGATAAAATTGGCTAGCGTCCTCACAGATACGCAGTATTTT,CASSRIKLASVLTDTQYF
.,few,TRBV7-9,TRBJ2-3,TGTGCCAGCCCACCGGGCGGGGGCCATAGCACAGATACGCAGTATTTT,CASPPGGGHSTDTQYF
.,.,TRBV7-9,TRBJ2-2,TGTGCCAGCAGCAATGATTGGGACACCGGGGAGCTGTTTTTT,CASSNDWDTGELFF
.,.,TRBV4-3,TRBJ2-1,TGCGCCAGCAGCCAAGTGGGCGGGGGCCGATACAATGAGCAGTTCTTC,CASSQVGGGRYNEQFF
TRBD1,few,TRBV5-1,TRBJ1-1,TGCGCCAGCCGACAAAGGACAGGAATGAACACTGAAGCTTTCTTT,CASRQRTGMNTEAFF
TRBD1,many,TRBV5-1,TRBJ1-1,TGCGCCAGCAGCTTGGTCCCACAGGGGATCACTGAAGCTTTCTTT,CASSLVPQGITEAFF
.,few,TRBV2,TRBJ1-4,TGTGCCAGCAGTGACGGGAACATTGCAACTAATGAAAAACTGTTTTTT,CASSDGNIATNEKLFF
.,.,TRBV27,TRBJ2-3,TGTGCCACCAATCCCAACCGAGAGGGGGCAGATACGCAGTATTTT,CATNPNREGADTQYF
.,.,TRBV15,TRBJ2-4,TGTGCCACCAGCAGAGATAATCGGGGGAAGGGCAGGGGGAATAAAAACATTCAGTACTTC,CATSRDNRGKGRGNKNIQYF
TRBD2,many,TRBV5-1,TRBJ2-1,TGCGCCAGCCGCCCGGGGGGAAGTAGCGGCTACAATGAGCAGTTCTTC,CASRPGGSSGYNEQFF
TRBD2,few,TRBV24-1,TRBJ2-1,TGTGCCACCAGTGACCGACTAGCGGGAGGGCCAGCCGCTTTAAATGAGCAGTTCTTC,CATSDRLAGGPAALNEQFF
TRBD2,.,TRBV4-2,TRBJ2-1,TGTGCCAGCAGCCAAACCAATCTAGCGGGACAATACAATGAGCAGTTCTTC,CASSQTNLAGQYNEQFF
.,.,TRBV7-2,TRBJ2-2,TGTGCCAGCAGCAACCGACAGACCAACACCGGGGAGCTGTTTTTT,CASSNRQTNTGELFF
.,few,TRBV4-3,TRBJ1-2,TGCGCCAGCAGCCAAGATTTTAGAGACCAGGGCTATGGCTACACCTTC,CASSQDFRDQGYGYTF
TRBD1,few,TRBV19,TRBJ2-4,TGTGCCAGTAGTATGGGACAGGCTTTTGACATTCAGTACTTC,CASSMGQAFDIQYF
TRBD1,.,TRBV5-4,TRBJ1-6,TGTGCCAGCAGCAGTGACAGGGGATTAGATTCACCCCTCCACTTT,CASSSDRGLDSPLHF
.,many,TRBV12-3/TRBV12-4,TRBJ1-3,TGTGCCAGCAGTTTCCCCCGGGAAGGGGCCACAGACACCATATATTTT,CASSFPREGATDTIYF
.,.,TRBV4-2,TRBJ2-2,TGTGCCAGCAGCCAGATAGGATCGGTCACCGGGGAGCTGTTTTTT,CASSQIGSVTGELFF
.,few,TRBV9,TRBJ1-2,TGTGCCAGCAGAGCATACAGGGACCGCGGCTTAGTCTTC,CASRAYRDRGLVF
TRBD2,.,TRBV5-1,TRBJ2-2,TGCGCCAGCAGCTTCCTAAACGGACTAGTGTCCGGGGAGCTGTTTTTT,CASSFLNGLVSGELFF
TRBD2,few,TRBV6-2/TRBV6-3,TRBJ2-1,TGTGCCAGCAGCAAGCGGGGGGGCGGCTTCAATGAGCAGTTCTTC,CASSKRGGGFNEQFF
.,.,TRBV6-1,TRBJ2-3,TGTGCCAGCAGGGTTCTTCGGGATACGCAGTATTTT,CASRVLRDTQYF
TRBD1,few,TRBV25-1,TRBJ2-3,TGTGCCAGCAGTACTCGACAGGGATGGGAAGATACGCAGTATTTT,CASSTRQGWEDTQYF
.,few,TRBV7-9,TRBJ2-3,TGTGCCAGCAGCCGGGAGACAGGGCGCACAGATACGCAGTATTTT,CASSRETGRTDTQYF
TRBD2,many,TRBV12-3/TRBV12-4,TRBJ2-3,TGTGCCAGCAGTTTCCCCGCGAGACTAGCGGGGGGGCTAGATGGAGATACGCAGTATTTT,CASSFPARLAGGLDGDTQYF
.,few,TRBV6-5,TRBJ2-5,TGTGCCAGCAGTTACGGACCAGAGAGCGGCACCCAGTACTTC,CASSYGPESGTQYF
TRBD1,few,TRBV5-1,TRBJ1-6,TGCGCCAGCAGCTTACAGCGGACAGGAAATTCACCCCTCCACTTT,CASSLQRTGNSPLHF
TRBD1,few,TRBV7-9,TRBJ1-1,TGTGCCAGCAGCAACCGGGACAGGGCCACTGAAGCTTTCTTT,CASSNRDRATEAFF
TRBD2,.,TRBV20-1,TRBJ2-3,TGCAGTGCTTTGTCACTAGCGGGAGGGAGCACAGATACGCAGTATTTT,CSALSLAGGSTDTQYF
TRBD1,.,TRBV29-1,TRBJ1-2,TGCAGCGTCGAGGACAGGGCCTATGGCTACACCTTC,CSVEDRAYGYTF
TRBD2,many,TRBV7-2,TRBJ2-7,TGTGCCAGCAGCTTCTGGACTAGCGGGAGCTACGAGCAGTACTTC,CASSFWTSGSYEQYF
TRBD1,many,TRBV7-6,TRBJ2-5,TGTGCCAGCAGCCCCCAGACAGGGAGATTGGAGACCCAGTACTTC,CASSPQTGRLETQYF
.,.,TRBV5-1,TRBJ2-1,TGCGCCAGCAGCTTGGACGGGAGTGCCTACAATGAGCAGTTCTTC,CASSLDGSAYNEQFF
.,many,TRBV5-1,TRBJ2-3,TGCGCCAGCAGCTTACAGGGACCTGATACGCAGTATTTT,CASSLQGPDTQYF
.,few,TRBV7-6,TRBJ2-7,TGTGCCAGCAGCTCCTTGATAAGCTACGAGCAGTACTTC,CASSSLISYEQYF
TRBD1,.,TRBV7-9,TRBJ2-3,TGTGCCAGCAGCTTAGTAGTTGGGACAGGGGCCGATACGCAGTATTTT,CASSLVVGTGADTQYF
TRBD2,.,TRBV5-1,TRBJ2-3,TGCGCCAGCAGCTTTTCACCGGGTAGCGGGGGGGCAACAGATACGCAGTATTTT,CASSFSPGSGGATDTQYF
.,.,TRBV7-6,TRBJ2-6,TGTGCCAGCAGCTTCGGCTACCAAAGGTCCGGGGCCAACGTCCTGACTTTC,CASSFGYQRSGANVLTF
.,few,TRBV9,TRBJ2-2,TGTGCCAGCAGCGTTGCCTTCTGGGCCGGGGAGCTGTTTTTT,CASSVAFWAGELFF
.,many,TRBV9,TRBJ2-2,TGTGCCAGCAGCCCCGGGGGACCGAACACCGGGGAGCTGTTTTTT,CASSPGGPNTGELFF
TRBD1,.,TRBV6-1,TRBJ2-7,TGTGCCAGCAAGAGAGAAGACAGGGGAATCTACGAGCAGTACTTC,CASKREDRGIYEQYF
.,.,TRBV18,TRBJ2-2,TGTGCCAGCTCACCACTAGCGAGGATTGGCGGGGAGCTGTTTTTT,CASSPLARIGGELFF
.,.,TRBV27,TRBJ2-2,TGTGCCAGCAGTGGCGCGGGCCCCGGGGAGCTGTTTTTT,CASSGAGPGELFF
.,few,TRBV6-2/TRBV6-3,TRBJ2-7,TGTGCCAGCAGTTACTTTCAGGGAGCGGTCGAGCAGTACTTC,CASSYFQGAVEQYF